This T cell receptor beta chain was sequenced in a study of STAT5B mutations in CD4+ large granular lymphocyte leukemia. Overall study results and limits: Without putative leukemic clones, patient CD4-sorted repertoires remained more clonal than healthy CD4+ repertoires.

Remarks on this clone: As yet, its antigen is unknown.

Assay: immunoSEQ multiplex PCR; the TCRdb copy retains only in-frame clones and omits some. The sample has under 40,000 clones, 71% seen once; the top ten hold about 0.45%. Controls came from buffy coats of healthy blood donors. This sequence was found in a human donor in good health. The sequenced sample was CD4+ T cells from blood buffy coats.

CDR3 DNA: TGTGCCAGCAGCGAAATACTCGAGACCCAGTACTTC. It encodes CASSEILETQYF. This sequence joins TRBV13 and TRBJ2-5; the D is unclear. The CDR3 length is 12 residues. Trimming cost V 5 bases and J 5 bases, with 9 bases left between them. Germline V gene sequence: CDR1 PRHDT, CDR2 FYEKMQ (reference sequence).